This T cell receptor beta chain was obtained from a study of control samples from healthy donors and cancer patients. This table comes from immunoSEQ multiplex PCR, and its TCRdb copy is limited to in-frame clones, with some not included. The data show approximately 100,000 clones, around 89% seen once. The CDR3 runs 13 residues. The ends were cut back, 7 bases at V and 0 bases at J, with 7 bases in the middle. By sample fraction, this clone is medium-sized. The J gene is TRBJ1-3, the V gene TRBV12-3 or TRBV12-4; D gene ambiguous. This TCR was recovered from a man aged 60 to 69 with lung cancer. The sample comprised PBMCs. CDR3 in DNA: TGTGCCAGCACTAGTGGCTCTGGAAACACCATATATTTT. Translated, it gives CASTSGSGNTIYF.